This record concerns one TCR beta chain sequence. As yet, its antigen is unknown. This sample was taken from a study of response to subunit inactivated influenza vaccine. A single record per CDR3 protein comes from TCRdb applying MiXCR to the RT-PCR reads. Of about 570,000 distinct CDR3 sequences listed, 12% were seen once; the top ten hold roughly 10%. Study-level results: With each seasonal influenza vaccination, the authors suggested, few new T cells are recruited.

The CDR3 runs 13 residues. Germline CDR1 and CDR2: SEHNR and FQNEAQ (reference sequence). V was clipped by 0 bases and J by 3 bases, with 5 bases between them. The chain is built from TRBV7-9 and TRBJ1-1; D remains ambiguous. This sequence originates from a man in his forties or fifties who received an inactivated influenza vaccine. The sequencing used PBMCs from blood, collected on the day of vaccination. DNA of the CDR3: TGTGCCAGCAGCTTAGCACCGGACACTGAAGCTTTCTTT. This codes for CASSLAPDTEAFF.